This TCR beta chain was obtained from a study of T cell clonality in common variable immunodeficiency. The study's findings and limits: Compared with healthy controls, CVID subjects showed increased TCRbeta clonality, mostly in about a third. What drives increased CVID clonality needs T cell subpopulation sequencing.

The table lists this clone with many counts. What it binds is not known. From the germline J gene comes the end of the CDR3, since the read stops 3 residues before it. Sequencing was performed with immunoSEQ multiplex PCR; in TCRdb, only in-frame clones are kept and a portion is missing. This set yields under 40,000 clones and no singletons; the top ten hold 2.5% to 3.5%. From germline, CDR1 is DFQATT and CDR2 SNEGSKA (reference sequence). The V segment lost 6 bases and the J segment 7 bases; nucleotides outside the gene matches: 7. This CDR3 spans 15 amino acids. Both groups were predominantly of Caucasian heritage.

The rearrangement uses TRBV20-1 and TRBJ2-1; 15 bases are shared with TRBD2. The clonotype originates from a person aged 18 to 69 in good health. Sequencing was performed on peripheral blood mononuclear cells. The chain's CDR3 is CSAGTSGRSRNEQFF. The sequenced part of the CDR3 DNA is TGCAGTGCCGGGACTAGCGGGAGGAGTCGTAATGAG.